This T cell receptor (beta chain) stems from a study of graft-versus-host responses after intestinal transplantation. Study-wide context: As for transplant type, recipients had multivisceral, liver-intestinal, or isolated intestinal grafts. Recipients across the board were started on anti-thymocyte globulin induction, then kept on tacrolimus and steroids for two to four years.

Assay: immunoSEQ multiplex PCR; the TCRdb copy retains only in-frame clones and omits some. This sample carries about 63,000 clones, approximately 91% of them seen once, and the ten largest clones take about 1.7%. CDR1 SNHLY and CDR2 FYNNEI come from the germline V gene. This CDR3 has 15 amino acids. With V trimmed by 5 bases and J by 4 bases, 4 bases remained unmatched. Investigators treated the graft tissue so that it released intraepithelial and lamina propria lymphocytes. This sequence originates from a human patient who received an intestinal transplant, so some T cells may come from the graft donor. The chain links TRBV2 to TRBJ2-3; 12 nucleotides line up with TRBD2. Sequencing was performed on ileum tissue, taken 350 to 400 days after transplant. The CDR3 DNA reads as TGTGCCAGCAGTTCGACTAGCGGGAGCGCAGATACGCAGTATTTT. Its translation is CASSSTSGSADTQYF.